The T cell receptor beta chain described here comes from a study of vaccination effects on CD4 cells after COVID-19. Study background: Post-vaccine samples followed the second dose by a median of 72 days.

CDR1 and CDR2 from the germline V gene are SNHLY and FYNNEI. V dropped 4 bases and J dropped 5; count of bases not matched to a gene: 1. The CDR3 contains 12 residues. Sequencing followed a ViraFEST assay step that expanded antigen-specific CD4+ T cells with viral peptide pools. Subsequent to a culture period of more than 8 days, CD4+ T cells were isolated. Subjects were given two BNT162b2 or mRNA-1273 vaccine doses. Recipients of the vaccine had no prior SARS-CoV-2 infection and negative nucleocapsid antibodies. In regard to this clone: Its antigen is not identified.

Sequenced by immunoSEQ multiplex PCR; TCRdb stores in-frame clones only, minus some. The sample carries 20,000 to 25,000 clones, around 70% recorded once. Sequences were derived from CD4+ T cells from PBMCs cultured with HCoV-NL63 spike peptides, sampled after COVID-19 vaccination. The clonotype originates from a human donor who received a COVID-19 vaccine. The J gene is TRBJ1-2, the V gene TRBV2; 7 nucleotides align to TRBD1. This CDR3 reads CASSAGGYGYTF. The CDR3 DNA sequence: TGTGCCAGCAGTGCAGGGGGATATGGCTACACCTTC.